The TCR beta chain under discussion was sequenced for a study of cytomegalovirus exposure and HLA in healthy donors. Study overall: Of the donors genotyped, 300 to 500 in all, about 80% fell in the Caucasian-associated ancestry cluster. Whole-study results and caveats: Another analysis was done later, and it associated 15,000 or so TCR beta sequences with HLA alleles at 0.05 false discovery rate. Segments of the TCR beta V type were, in most cases, productive about 90% or about 30% of the time in an earlier analysis.

The PCR contained 60 Vbeta and 13 Jbeta primers. Libraries were prepared by immunoSEQ multiplex PCR; TCRdb keeps only in-frame clonotypes and omits some of them. The sample carries some 190,000 clones, 65% to 85% recorded once. This CDR3 comprises 14 residues. From germline, CDR1 is MNHEY and CDR2 SVGAGI. V was trimmed by 6 bases and J by 2 bases, leaving 11 bases between them. With regard to this clone: Antigen specificity is unknown.

This TCR was sampled from a boy younger than 10 in good health and CMV-seronegative. Sequencing was performed on PBMCs. The chain employs TRBV6-5 and TRBJ2-1; a weak D match, TRBD1 (5 bases). In nucleotides, the CDR3 is TGTGCCAGCAGCCCACAAGGGGCCTACAATGAGCAGTTCTTC. Translation gives CASSPQGAYNEQFF.